These 9 T cell receptor beta chains came from one sample sequenced in a study of T cells in Graves' hyperthyroidism and ophthalmopathy (dated by TCRdb to the late 2010s). Libraries were prepared through multiplex PCR. The sequencer was an Illumina HiSeq 2000. TCR beta CDR3 regions were amplified from RNA transcripts. For the first round of RT-PCR on the TCR CDR3, the HTBI primer set was used together with the Qiagen OneStep RT-PCR kit. TCRdb's own reprocessing of the public reads used fastp at Q25 and MiXCR and kept productive beta chains. Under each unique CDR3 protein, matching rows form one entry showing the most common genes and DNA. The sample table holds fewer than 250,000 distinct CDR3 sequences, of which under 20% were seen once. The ten largest clones take up under 65% of the sample. The material sequenced was blood. The receptor set was obtained from a man aged 50-60 years with Graves' hyperthyroidism.

This clonotype was found many times. The rearrangement uses TRBV28 and TRBJ2-3; 10 nucleotides line up with TRBD2. This CDR3 spans 15 amino acids. V shed 5 bases, J shed 4 bases, and the junction held 6 bases outside the gene matches. In germline, CDR1 is MDHEN, CDR2 SYDVKM. The CDR3 region is CASSPQAGGPDTQYF. The CDR3 bases are TGTGCCAGCAGTCCCCAAGCGGGAGGGCCAGATACGCAGTATTTT.

In regard to this clonotype: The germline gene is not matched at one end of the junction; a read error may be the cause. The chain combines TRBV7-9 with TRBJ2-3; 11 bases are shared with TRBD2. The CDR3 loop spans 11 amino acids. Germline-derived CDR1 and CDR2 are SEHNR and FQNEAQ (reference sequence). The CDR3 loop reads CASSELAGVHF. The CDR3 DNA reads TGTGCCAGCAGTGAACTAGCGGGAGTTCATTTT.

The rearrangement links TRBV20-1 to TRBJ1-6; D ambiguous. This CDR3 is built from 15 residues. Germline V lookup: CDR1 DFQATT, CDR2 SNEGSKA (reference sequence). The V end was cut by 0 bases, the J end by 0 bases, with 6 bases between. The CDR3 here is CSARDVSSYNSPLHF. DNA of the CDR3: TGCAGTGCTAGAGACGTGAGCTCCTATAATTCACCCCTCCACTTT.

This chain connects TRBV7-8 to TRBJ2-7, with 8 bases lining up with TRBD1. The CDR3 runs to 17 residues. The germline V gene encodes CDR1 SGHVS and CDR2 FQNEAQ. With V trimmed by 6 bases and J by 0 bases, 13 bases remained unmatched. CDR3 sequence: CASRTGTGGRDSYEQYF. The CDR3 nucleotides read TGTGCCAGCAGAACCGGGACAGGAGGGAGAGACTCCTACGAGCAGTACTTC.

This clonotype was counted between two and nine times. The chain combines TRBV4-1 with TRBJ2-7; D not certain. Looked up from germline, CDR1 is MGHRA and CDR2 is YSYEKL. The CDR3 runs 16 residues. V lost 1 base and J lost 0, with 13 bases in between. The CDR3 protein is CASSQGAGGFSYEQYF. DNA of the CDR3: TGCGCCAGCAGCCAAGGAGCCGGTGGATTCTCCTACGAGCAGTACTTC.

This clonotype has ten or more counts. The chain links TRBV27 to TRBJ1-1; 10 bases match TRBD1. Trimming removed 8 bases from V and 4 bases from J; junction bases left unmatched: 1. This CDR3 has 12 amino acids. Germline V lookup: CDR1 MNHEY, CDR2 SMNVEV (reference sequence). In DNA form, the CDR3 reads TGTGCCAGCCGGGACAGGGGCACTGAAGCTTTCTTT. This sequence encodes CASRDRGTEAFF.

As regards this clonotype: Possible read error: a much larger clone is one base away. The chain joins TRBV20-1 to TRBJ2-1, with 10 positions matching TRBD2. Trimming removed 5 bases from V and 3 bases from J; junction bases left unmatched: 10. Germline CDR1 and CDR2: DFQATT and SNEGSKA (reference sequence). The CDR3 runs to 16 residues. The CDR3 coding sequence is TGCAGTGCTGGCACTGCTTTAGCGGGAGGCTACAATGAGCAGTTCTTC. This encodes CSAGTALAGGYNEQFF.

The chain carries TRBV19 and TRBJ1-1; 7 bases align to TRBD1. The germline V gene encodes CDR1 LNHDA and CDR2 SQIVND (reference sequence). V shed 9 bases and J 8 bases; nucleotides not matched to a gene: 15. The CDR3 consists of 14 residues. This CDR3 reads CASQQGPGLTEAFF. In nucleotides, the CDR3 is TGTGCCAGCCAACAGGGGCCCGGTTTGACCGAAGCTTTCTTT.

The chain combines TRBV11-2 with TRBJ2-7; 11 bases align to TRBD2. With V trimmed by 5 bases and J by 0 bases, 9 bases remained unmatched. CDR1 and CDR2 from the germline V gene are SGHAT and FQNNGV. The CDR3 loop spans 17 amino acids. The CDR3: CASSKHGTSGLSYEQYF. The CDR3 DNA reads TGTGCCAGCAGCAAGCACGGGACTAGCGGACTCTCCTACGAGCAGTACTTC.